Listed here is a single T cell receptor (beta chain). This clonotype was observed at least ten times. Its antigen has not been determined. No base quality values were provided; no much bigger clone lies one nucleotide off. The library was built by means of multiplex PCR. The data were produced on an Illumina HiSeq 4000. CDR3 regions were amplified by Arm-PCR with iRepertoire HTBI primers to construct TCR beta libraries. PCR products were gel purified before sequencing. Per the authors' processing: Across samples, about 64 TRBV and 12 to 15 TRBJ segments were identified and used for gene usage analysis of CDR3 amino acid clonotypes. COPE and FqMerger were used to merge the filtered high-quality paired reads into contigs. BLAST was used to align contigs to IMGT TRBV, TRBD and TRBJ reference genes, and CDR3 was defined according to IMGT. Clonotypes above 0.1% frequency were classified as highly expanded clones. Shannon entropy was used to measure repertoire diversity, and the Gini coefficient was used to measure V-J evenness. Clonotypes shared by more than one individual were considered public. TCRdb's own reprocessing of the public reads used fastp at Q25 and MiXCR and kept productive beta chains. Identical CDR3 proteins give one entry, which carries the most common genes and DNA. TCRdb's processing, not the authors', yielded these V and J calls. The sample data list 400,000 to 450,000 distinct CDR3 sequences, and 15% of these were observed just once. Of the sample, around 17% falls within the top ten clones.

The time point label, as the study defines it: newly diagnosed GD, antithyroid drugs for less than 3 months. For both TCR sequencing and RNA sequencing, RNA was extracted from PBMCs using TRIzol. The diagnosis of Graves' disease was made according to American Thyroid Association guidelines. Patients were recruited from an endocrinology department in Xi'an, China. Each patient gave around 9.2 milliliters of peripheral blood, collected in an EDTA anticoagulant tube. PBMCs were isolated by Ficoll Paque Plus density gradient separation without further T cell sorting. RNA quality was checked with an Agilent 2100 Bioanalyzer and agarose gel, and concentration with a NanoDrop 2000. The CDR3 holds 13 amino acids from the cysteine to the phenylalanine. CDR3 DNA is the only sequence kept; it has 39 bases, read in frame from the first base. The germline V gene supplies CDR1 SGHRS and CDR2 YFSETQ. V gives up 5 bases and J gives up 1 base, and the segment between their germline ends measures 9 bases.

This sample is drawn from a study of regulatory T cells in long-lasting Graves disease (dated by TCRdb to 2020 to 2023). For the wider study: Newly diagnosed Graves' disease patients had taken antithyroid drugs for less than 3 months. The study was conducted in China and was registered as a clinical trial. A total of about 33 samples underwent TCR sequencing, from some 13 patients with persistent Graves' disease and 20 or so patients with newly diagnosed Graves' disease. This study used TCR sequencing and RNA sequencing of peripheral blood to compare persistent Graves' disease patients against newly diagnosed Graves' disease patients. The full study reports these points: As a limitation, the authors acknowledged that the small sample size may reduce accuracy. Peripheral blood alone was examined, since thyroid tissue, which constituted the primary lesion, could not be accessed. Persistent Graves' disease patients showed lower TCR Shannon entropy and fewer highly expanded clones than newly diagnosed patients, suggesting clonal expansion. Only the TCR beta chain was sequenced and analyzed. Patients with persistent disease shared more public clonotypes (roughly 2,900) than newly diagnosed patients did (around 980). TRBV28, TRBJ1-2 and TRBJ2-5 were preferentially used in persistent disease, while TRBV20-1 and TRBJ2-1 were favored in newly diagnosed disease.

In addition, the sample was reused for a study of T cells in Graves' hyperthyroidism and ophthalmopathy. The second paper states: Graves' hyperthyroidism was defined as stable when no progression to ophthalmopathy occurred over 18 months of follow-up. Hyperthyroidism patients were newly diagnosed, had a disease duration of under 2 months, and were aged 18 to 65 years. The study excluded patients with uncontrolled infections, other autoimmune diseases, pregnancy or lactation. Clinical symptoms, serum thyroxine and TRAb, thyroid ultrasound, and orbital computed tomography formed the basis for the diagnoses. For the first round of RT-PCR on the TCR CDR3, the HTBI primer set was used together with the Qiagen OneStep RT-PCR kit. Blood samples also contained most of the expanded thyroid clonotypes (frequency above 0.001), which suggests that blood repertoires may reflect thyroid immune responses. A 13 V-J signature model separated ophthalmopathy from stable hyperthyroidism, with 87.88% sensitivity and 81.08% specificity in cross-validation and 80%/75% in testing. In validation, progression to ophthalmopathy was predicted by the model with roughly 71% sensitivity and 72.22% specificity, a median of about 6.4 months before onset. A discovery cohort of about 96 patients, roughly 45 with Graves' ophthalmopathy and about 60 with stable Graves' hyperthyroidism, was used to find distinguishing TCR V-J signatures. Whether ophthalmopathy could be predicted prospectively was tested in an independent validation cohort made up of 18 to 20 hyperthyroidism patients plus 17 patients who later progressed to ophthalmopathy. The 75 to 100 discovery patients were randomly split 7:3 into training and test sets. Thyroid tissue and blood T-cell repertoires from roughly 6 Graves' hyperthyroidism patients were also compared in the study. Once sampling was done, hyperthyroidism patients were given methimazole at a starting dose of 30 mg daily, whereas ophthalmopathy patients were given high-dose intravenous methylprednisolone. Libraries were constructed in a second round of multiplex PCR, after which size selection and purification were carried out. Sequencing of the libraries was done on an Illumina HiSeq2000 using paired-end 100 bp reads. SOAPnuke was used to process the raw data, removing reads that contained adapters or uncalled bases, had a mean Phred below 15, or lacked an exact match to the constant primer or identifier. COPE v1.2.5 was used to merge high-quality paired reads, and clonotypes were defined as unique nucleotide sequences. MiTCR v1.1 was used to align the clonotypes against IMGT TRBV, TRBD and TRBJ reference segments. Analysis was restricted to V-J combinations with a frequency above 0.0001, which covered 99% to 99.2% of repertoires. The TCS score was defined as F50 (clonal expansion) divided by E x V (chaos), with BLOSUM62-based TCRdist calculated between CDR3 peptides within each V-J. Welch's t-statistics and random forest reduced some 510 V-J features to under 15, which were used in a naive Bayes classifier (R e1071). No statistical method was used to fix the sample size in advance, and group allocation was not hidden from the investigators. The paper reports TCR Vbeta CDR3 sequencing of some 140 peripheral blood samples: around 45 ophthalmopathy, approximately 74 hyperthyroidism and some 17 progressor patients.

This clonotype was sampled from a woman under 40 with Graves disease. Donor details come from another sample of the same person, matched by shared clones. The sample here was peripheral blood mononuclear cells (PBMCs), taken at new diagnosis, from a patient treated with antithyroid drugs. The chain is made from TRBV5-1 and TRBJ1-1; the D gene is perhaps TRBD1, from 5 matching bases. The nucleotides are TGCGCCAGCAGAATCAGGGAGAACACTGAAGCTTTCTTT. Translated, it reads CASRIRENTEAFF.